This TCR beta chain was captured by sequencing in a study of beta chain features in type 1 diabetes. The study, taken as a whole, reports: Sequencing the cDNA could make cells with high TCR expression show up more than they should. The study found fewer insertions and more deletions at VDJ junctions in type 1 diabetes patients. Shortening that was moderate but significant affected the TCRB CDR3s of Type 1 diabetes patients in all four CD4+ subsets.

V lost 0 bases and J lost 9, with 9 bases in between. In germline, CDR1 is LGHNA, CDR2 YSLEER. CDR3 size: 13 residues. Isolated RNA was reverse transcribed in full, so expressed TCRB transcripts were sequenced. TCRdb keeps only in-frame clones here, not all; method: immunoSEQ multiplex PCR. The table has approximately 170,000 clones, around 8% seen once; the top ten hold 0.94%. This clone has ten or more counts. Antigen specificity is unknown. This chain joins TRBV4-3 and TRBJ2-1; possibly TRBD1 for D (5 bases). This TCR was recovered from a woman aged 40 to 50 with type 1 diabetes. The material sequenced was central memory CD4+ T cells from blood. CDR3 residues: CASSQDVQGEQFF. The CDR3 region has the DNA TGCGCCAGCAGCCAAGATGTCCAGGGTGAGCAGTTCTTC.